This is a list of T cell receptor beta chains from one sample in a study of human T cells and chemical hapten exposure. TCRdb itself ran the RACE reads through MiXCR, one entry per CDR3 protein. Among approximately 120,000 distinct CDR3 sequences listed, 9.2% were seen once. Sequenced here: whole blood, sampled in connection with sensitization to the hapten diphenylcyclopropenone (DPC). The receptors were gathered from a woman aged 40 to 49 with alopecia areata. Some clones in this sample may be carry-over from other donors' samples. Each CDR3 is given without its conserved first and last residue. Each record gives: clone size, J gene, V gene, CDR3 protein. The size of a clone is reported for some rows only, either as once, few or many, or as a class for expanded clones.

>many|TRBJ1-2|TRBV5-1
ASSLGFGQGSNYGYT
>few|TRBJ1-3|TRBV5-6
ASSPSTGRMSTIY
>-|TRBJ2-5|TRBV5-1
ASSPSAGGLIETQY
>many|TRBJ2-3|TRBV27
ASSLDRGGLDTQY
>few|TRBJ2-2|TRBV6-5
ASSQELGGGAGELF
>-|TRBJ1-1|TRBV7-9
ASSPRGREFGGNTEAF
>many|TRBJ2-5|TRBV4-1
ASSQGTERGFETQY
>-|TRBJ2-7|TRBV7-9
ASSQGLYEQY
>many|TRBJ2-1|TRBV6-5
ASRLPGQGYNEQF
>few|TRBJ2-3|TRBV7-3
ASSRNGGTDTQY
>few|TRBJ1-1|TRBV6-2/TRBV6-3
ASRKQVEAF
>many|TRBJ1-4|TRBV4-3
ASSQDIWSGNEKLF
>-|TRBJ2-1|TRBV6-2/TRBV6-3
ASSYTLMRGVRYNEQF
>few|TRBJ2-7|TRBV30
AWSPRQMDEQY
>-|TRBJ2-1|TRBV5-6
ASSLRTGRYNEQF
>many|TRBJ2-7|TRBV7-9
ASSLSQQARYEQY
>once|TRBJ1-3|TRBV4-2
ASSQERTGRSGNTIY
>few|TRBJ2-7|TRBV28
ASSLIQGGANEQY
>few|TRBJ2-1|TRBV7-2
ASSSRIRLAGGMPEQF
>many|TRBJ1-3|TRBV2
ASSEVRPAGNTIY
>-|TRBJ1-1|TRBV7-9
ASRRTGGDTEAF
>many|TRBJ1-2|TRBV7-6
ASSAEIQGPADGYT
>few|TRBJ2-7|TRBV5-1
TSSTGTSGGADEQY
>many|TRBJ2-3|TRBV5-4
ASSSIARISSTDTQY
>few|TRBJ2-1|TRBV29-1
SVDSRVGGEQF
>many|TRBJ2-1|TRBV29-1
SVVWYNEQF
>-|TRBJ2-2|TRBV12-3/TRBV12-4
ASSPGTAVTGELF
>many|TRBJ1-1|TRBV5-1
ASSRPPGRRNTEAF
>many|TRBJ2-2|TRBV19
AGRASTGELF
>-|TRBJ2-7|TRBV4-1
ASSQEERDEQY
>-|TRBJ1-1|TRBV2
ASMLTGNTEAF
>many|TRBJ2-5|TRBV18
ASSPTSGGETQY
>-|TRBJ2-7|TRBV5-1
ASSSYLDAYEQY
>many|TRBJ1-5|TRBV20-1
SARGPRGTEKPQH
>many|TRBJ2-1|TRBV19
ASRSSGVGYNEQF
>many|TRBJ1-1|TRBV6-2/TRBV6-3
ASSLQPGGTEAF